Given below is one TCR beta chain in context. Its antigen remains unknown. The V end was cut by 1 base, the J end by 0 bases, with 13 bases between. This CDR3 is built from 16 residues. Germline V lookup: CDR1 MDHEN, CDR2 SYDVKM. PCR used 60 Vbeta primers and 13 Jbeta primers. The table came from immunoSEQ multiplex PCR; TCRdb's copy has only in-frame clones and leaves some out. Altogether about 37,000 clones are present, about four fifths being singletons, with the ten largest covering about 9.3%. This sample is drawn from a study of cytomegalovirus exposure and HLA in healthy donors. General study results and limits: Cytomegalovirus association was assigned to about 150 TCR beta chains. In a later analysis, productive TCRs from donors in an Asian-associated ancestry cluster reportedly carried fewer N-insertions than the cohort mean.

V is TRBV28 and J is TRBJ2-7, with D perhaps TRBD1 (6 bases). This TCR was sampled from a woman in her 40s in good health and CMV-seronegative. Sequenced: PBMCs. The CDR3 bases are TGTGCCAGCAGTTTATCGGTCAGGGGAGTCTCCTACGAGCAGTACGTC. Translation: CASSLSVRGVSYEQYV.